This note documents a single T cell receptor (beta chain) sequence. Its target is not known. Sequencing was performed with immunoSEQ multiplex PCR; in TCRdb, only in-frame clones are kept and a portion is missing. The sample yields 150,000 to 200,000 clones, more than 75% seen once. V lost 0 bases to trimming and J lost 0 bases, with 18 bases between them. Germline V lookup: CDR1 GTSNPN, CDR2 SVGIG (reference sequence). This CDR3 contains 18 residues. The data were taken from a study of T cell responses to AZD1222 COVID-19 vaccine. Broader study findings: CD4 TCRs covered the whole spike, strongest at regions 160-218 and 743-854. Spike-specific TCR breadth and depth were elevated following two AZD1222 doses. Donor demographics were predominantly white British with a female majority; clonal diversity may be underestimated.

Pooling of second doses given at about 4 or about 12 weeks was done. The chain joins TRBV30 to TRBJ2-1, with D hard to call. This clonotype originated in an adult who received the AZD1222 COVID-19 vaccine. The sequencing used peripheral blood, collected 28 days after the second AZD1222 dose. DNA of the CDR3: TGTGCCTGGAGTGTAGGGCGTGTCGGGCAAATCTCCTACAATGAGCAGTTCTTC. Amino acids: CAWSVGRVGQISYNEQFF.